What follows are 28 T cell receptor beta chains derived from one specimen sequenced in a study of cytomegalovirus exposure and HLA in healthy donors. It was with 60 Vbeta and 13 Jbeta primers that the PCR ran. This table comes from immunoSEQ multiplex PCR, and its TCRdb copy is limited to in-frame clones, with some not included. The profile shows over 65,000 clones, approximately 79% of them singletons. Sequencing used PBMCs. Receptor source: a human donor in good health.

A few counts support this clone. V and J are TRBV28 and TRBJ1-1; D might be TRBD1 (5 bases). This CDR3 is 12 amino acids long. V dropped 6 bases and J dropped 6 bases, with 11 bases sitting between them. Looked up from germline, CDR1 is MDHEN and CDR2 is SYDVKM. In DNA, the CDR3 is TGTGCCAGCAGGGGTCAGGGTCCTGAAGCTTTCTTT. Amino acids: CASRGQGPEAFF.

V and J are TRBV4-2 and TRBJ2-2; 10 nucleotides line up with TRBD2. Germline CDR1 LGHNA, CDR2 YNFKEQ. This CDR3 comprises 17 residues. Losses at the gene ends were 3 bases for V and 0 bases for J; bases not matched to a gene: 4. The CDR3 region is CASSHPSGGANTGELFF. In DNA, the CDR3 is TGTGCCAGCAGCCATCCTAGCGGGGGAGCGAACACCGGGGAGCTGTTTTTT.

V usage is TRBV7-9 and J usage is TRBJ2-7; 7 bases agree with TRBD1. The CDR3 runs to 14 residues. V trimming: 3 bases; J trimming: 0 bases; junction bases outside the gene matches: 2. Germline CDR1 is SEHNR and CDR2 is FQNEAQ (reference sequence). CDR3 nucleotide sequence: TGTGCCAGCAGCTTGGGACAGAGCTCCTACGAGCAGTACTTC. Translated, it gives CASSLGQSSYEQYF.

V and J are TRBV10-3 and TRBJ2-7; D unclear. Trimming took off 2 bases at V and 2 bases at J, with 10 bases between the two ends. There are 14 residues in the CDR3. Germline loops: CDR1 ENHRY, CDR2 SYGVKD. The CDR3 region has the DNA TGTGCCATCAGTGAGGGTGACACCACCTACGAGCAGTACTTC. Residues: CAISEGDTTYEQYF.

This sequence joins TRBV2 and TRBJ2-7, with 13 bases lining up with TRBD2. V shed 7 bases and J 6 bases; nucleotides not matched to a gene: 9. This CDR3 spans 15 amino acids. The germline gives CDR1 SNHLY, CDR2 FYNNEI. CDR3 nucleotides: TGTGCCAGCAACCCAGGACTAGCGGGGGAAACCGAGCAGTACTTC. Protein: CASNPGLAGETEQYF.

V gene TRBV2 combines with J gene TRBJ2-6; the D gene is possibly TRBD1 (5 bases). Trimming took 1 base from V and 4 from J, leaving 14 bases between them. The CDR3 has 17 amino acids. CDR1 is SNHLY and CDR2 is FYNNEI in the germline V gene. The CDR3 loop reads CASSEGRTRSGANVLTF. CDR3 in DNA: TGTGCCAGCAGTGAAGGACGGACAAGATCCGGGGCCAACGTCCTGACTTTC. The entire variable domain, with the rest obtained from reference TRBV2 and TRBJ2-6, is as follows: EPEVTQTPSHQVTQMGQEVILRCVPISNHLYFYWYRQILGQKVEFLVSFYNNEISEKSEIFDDQFSVERPDGSNFTLKIRSTKLEDSAMYFCASSEGRTRSGANVLTFGAGSRLTVL.

The CDR3 DNA follows: TGTGCCAGCAGCCAAGGCCCCCAGGGCTCACCCCTCCACTTT. Residues: CASSQGPQGSPLHF. The V and J genes are TRBV14 and TRBJ1-6; a weak D match, TRBD1 (5 bases). Trimming left V 1 base short and J 10 bases short, with 11 bases between. CDR1 and CDR2 from the germline V gene are SGHDN and FVKESK. This CDR3 has 14 residues.

The chain employs TRBV2 and TRBJ2-5; TRBD1 agrees at 9 bases. The CDR3 runs to 14 residues. Trimming took 8 bases from V and 5 from J; bases not matched to a gene: 9. Germline V gives CDR1 SNHLY, CDR2 FYNNEI. The CDR3 coding sequence is TGTGCCAGCTCCGGGACAGGGCTTCGGGAGACCCAGTACTTC. Translating gives CASSGTGLRETQYF.

The CDR3 is CASSMDRVPNQPQHF. For the CDR3, the DNA is TGTGCCAGTAGTATGGACAGGGTACCAAATCAGCCCCAGCATTTT. The V gene is TRBV19, the J gene TRBJ1-5; 8 bases fit TRBD1. With 3 bases clipped from V and 4 bases from J, the junction kept 5 bases outside the gene matches. The germline gives CDR1 LNHDA, CDR2 SQIVND (reference sequence). This CDR3 is built from 15 residues.

This clone was detected a few times. The chain is built from TRBV7-7 and TRBJ2-2; the D is unclear. This CDR3 is 12 amino acids long. Trimming pared 1 base from V and 7 bases from J, leaving 4 bases between. Germline CDR1 is SSHAT and CDR2 is FNYEAQ (reference sequence). The CDR3 reads CASSLGSGELFF. CDR3 nucleotides: TGTGCCAGCAGCTTAGGCAGCGGGGAGCTGTTTTTT.

This clone appeared a single time. The genes are TRBV9 and TRBJ1-1; D perhaps matches TRBD1 (5 bases). Trimming pared 4 bases from V and 1 base from J, leaving 20 bases between. The CDR3 extends over 17 amino acids. Germline CDR1 is SGDLS and CDR2 is YYNGEE. CDR3 sequence (DNA): TGTGCCAGCAGCCCGAGGGCGGGGACTCGACCGAACACTGAAGCTTTCTTT. This encodes CASSPRAGTRPNTEAFF.

Comments on this clone: One junction end does not reproduce the germline sequence, and a read error may be involved. This rearrangement joins TRBV5-4 to TRBJ1-2, with 7 bases aligning to TRBD1. The V gene's germline CDR1 is SGHNT and CDR2 YYREEE (reference sequence). CDR3 length equals 14 residues. The CDR3 DNA is TGTGCCAGCAGCCCCCCTGGACAGGTTTATGGCTACCCCTTC. This encodes CASSPPGQVYGYPF.

The chain links TRBV6-6 to TRBJ1-2, with D maybe TRBD1 (6 bases). Per the germline V gene, CDR1 is MNHNY and CDR2 is SVGAGI (reference sequence). The CDR3 is 15 amino acids. Trimming removed 4 bases from V and 0 bases from J, with 12 bases in between. Here the CDR3 DNA reads TGTGCCAGCAGTTGGACGACAGGCTCTAACTATGGCTACACCTTC. Amino acid sequence: CASSWTTGSNYGYTF.

The rearrangement joins TRBV10-3 to TRBJ2-5; 12 positions match TRBD1. This CDR3 is built from 15 residues. J gave up 5 bases and V 6 bases, and 7 bases lay outside the gene matches. The V gene's germline CDR1 is ENHRY and CDR2 SYGVKD. The CDR3 nucleotides read TGTGCCATCAGCGGGACAGGGGGCCCCGGGGAGACCCAGTACTTC. Amino acid sequence: CAISGTGGPGETQYF.

This clone was seen once. V and J are TRBV18 and TRBJ2-1; D remains ambiguous. Germline V lookup: CDR1 KGHSH, CDR2 LQKENI. The V end was cut by 1 base, the J end by 8 bases, with 9 bases between. CDR3 length: 13 amino acids. CDR3 loop: CASSPLRVDEQFF. As DNA, the CDR3 is TGTGCCAGCTCACCACTGAGAGTCGATGAGCAGTTCTTC.

The chain is built from TRBV4-3 and TRBJ2-7; 7 nucleotides agree with TRBD1. V lost 6 bases and J lost 0; bases outside the gene matches: 5. The CDR3 runs to 14 residues. Germline CDR1 reads LGHNA; CDR2 reads YSLEER. The CDR3 nucleotides read TGCGCCAGCAGGGAGACAGGGAGCTCCTACGAGCAGTACTTC. Amino acid sequence: CASRETGSSYEQYF.

The chain uses TRBV29-1 and TRBJ2-1, with 10 nucleotides matching TRBD1. This CDR3 region has 13 residues. Per the germline V gene, CDR1 is SQVTM and CDR2 is ANQGSEA. V was clipped by 8 bases and J by 5 bases; unmatched bases: 6. The chain's CDR3 is CSIGTGEDNEQFF. The CDR3, as DNA: TGCAGCATCGGGACAGGGGAGGACAATGAGCAGTTCTTC.

The rearrangement links TRBV2 to TRBJ1-3; D not resolved. This CDR3 comprises 15 residues. The germline CDR1 and CDR2 sequences are SNHLY and FYNNEI. Trimming left V 3 bases short and J 1 base short, with 10 bases between. The CDR3 DNA reads as TGTGCCAGCAGTGAGAATCGGGGATCTGGAAACACCATATATTTT. Protein: CASSENRGSGNTIYF.

A single count supports this clone. The chain's CDR3 is CASRTNRGGNNEQFF. CDR3 DNA sequence: TGTGCCAGCAGAACCAATCGGGGGGGGAACAATGAGCAGTTCTTC. The genes are TRBV6-5 and TRBJ2-1; 8 bases align to TRBD2. Germline loops: CDR1 MNHEY, CDR2 SVGAGI. The CDR3 is 15 residues long. Trimming removed 6 bases from V and 5 bases from J; junction bases left unmatched: 9.

J is TRBJ2-3 and V is TRBV9, with D possibly TRBD2 on 7 matching bases. V lost 2 bases to trimming and J lost 2 bases, with 12 bases between them. The CDR3 covers 15 residues. CDR1 is SGDLS and CDR2 is YYNGEE in the germline V gene. CDR3 residues: CASSVGGAPTDTQYF. CDR3 DNA: TGTGCCAGCAGCGTGGGGGGGGCTCCCACAGATACGCAGTATTTT.

This chain uses TRBV7-9 with TRBJ1-2; 11 bases map to TRBD1. J lost 2 bases, V lost 5 bases, and 4 bases had no gene match. The germline V gene encodes CDR1 SEHNR and CDR2 FQNEAQ (reference sequence). CDR3 size: 15 residues. Written as DNA, the CDR3 is TGTGCCAGCAGCCCGGACAGGGGGCGCAACTATGGCTACACCTTC. This encodes CASSPDRGRNYGYTF. Full variable domain (missing parts from reference TRBV7-9 and TRBJ1-2): DTGVSQNPRHKITKRGQNVTFRCDPISEHNRLYWYRQTLGQGPEFLTYFQNEAQLEKSRLLSDRFSAERPKGSFSTLEIQRTEQGDSAMYLCASSPDRGRNYGYTFGSGTRLTVV.

The V call is TRBV19, the J call TRBJ1-1, with 7 nucleotides matching TRBD1. J was trimmed by 3 bases and V by 3 bases; bases with no gene match: 4. CDR1 and CDR2 from the germline V gene are LNHDA and SQIVND (reference sequence). The CDR3 extends over 14 amino acids. Here the CDR3 DNA reads TGTGCCAGTAGTATCGACAGGGAGTACACTGAAGCTTTCTTT. Residues: CASSIDREYTEAFF.

The V call is TRBV27, the J call TRBJ1-3; tentative D call: TRBD1 (5 bases). V dropped 5 bases and J dropped 0 bases, with 20 bases sitting between them. CDR1 and CDR2 (germline): MNHEY, SMNVEV (reference sequence). The CDR3 totals 18 residues. The CDR3 spells CASSRGGNGILSGNTIYF. CDR3 nucleotides: TGTGCCAGCAGTCGTGGGGGGAACGGGATCCTCTCTGGAAACACCATATATTTT.

The V gene is TRBV5-1, the J gene TRBJ2-5; D possibly corresponds to TRBD2 (5 bases). This CDR3 region has 14 residues. The V end lost 0 bases, the J end lost 5 bases, and 11 bases lay between the germline ends. Germline V gene lookup returns CDR1 SGHRS and CDR2 YFSETQ. The chain's CDR3 is CASSLGVGGETQYF. The CDR3 DNA follows: TGCGCCAGCAGCTTGGGAGTGGGCGGGGAGACCCAGTACTTC.

The CDR3 nucleotides read TGTGCCAGCAAGCGGGGCACTGAAGCTTTCTTT. This codes for CASKRGTEAFF. The chain links TRBV2 to TRBJ1-1; unclear D gene. The CDR3 consists of 11 residues. Trimming removed 7 bases at V and 4 bases at J, with 7 bases between. From germline, CDR1 is SNHLY and CDR2 FYNNEI.

The chain employs TRBV2 and TRBJ2-4, with 7 bases that match TRBD1. The germline V gene encodes CDR1 SNHLY and CDR2 FYNNEI. This CDR3 has 15 amino acids. J gave up 2 bases and V 6 bases, and 7 bases lay outside the gene matches. The CDR3 sequence: CASRVGDSPKNIQYF. The CDR3 DNA is TGTGCCAGCAGGGTAGGGGACAGTCCCAAAAACATTCAGTACTTC.

The genes are TRBV7-9 and TRBJ1-2; D remains unclear. V was shortened by 4 bases and J by 3 bases, with 6 bases between the two germline ends. This CDR3 is 12 amino acids long. CDR1 is SEHNR and CDR2 is FQNEAQ in the germline V gene (reference sequence). The CDR3 reads CASSSSDYGYTF. The CDR3 DNA reads as TGTGCCAGCAGCTCGTCGGACTATGGCTACACCTTC.

This rearrangement joins TRBV6-5 to TRBJ1-3; D is ambiguous. Trimming took 0 bases from V and 4 from J, leaving 7 bases between them. Germline V lookup: CDR1 MNHEY, CDR2 SVGAGI. CDR3 size: 14 residues. CDR3 sequence: CASSYSPGGNTIYF. CDR3 DNA sequence: TGTGCCAGCAGTTACTCCCCGGGAGGAAACACCATATATTTT.